The 16 T cell receptor beta chains presented below share a single source sample, sequenced in a study of T cells in Graves' hyperthyroidism and ophthalmopathy. The CDR3 regions of TCR beta were amplified from RNA transcripts. First-round RT-PCR of the TCR CDR3 relied on the HTBI primer set. Using its own MiXCR run on the multiplex PCR reads, TCRdb lists one record per CDR3 protein. Seen here are 500,000 to 650,000 distinct CDR3 sequences, roughly 15% observed once, and the top ten hold approximately 14%. The material sequenced was blood. These TCRs come from a woman in her thirties or forties with Graves' hyperthyroidism.

This clonotype was detected many times. The rearrangement uses TRBV11-3 and TRBJ1-4; D remains unclear. The CDR3 covers 13 residues. Germline V gives CDR1 SGHNT, CDR2 YENEEA. Trimming took off 2 bases at V and 7 bases at J, with 8 bases between the two ends. The CDR3 nucleotides are TGTGCCAGCAGCTTATCGCGACTTGAAAAACTGTTTTTT. Translated: CASSLSRLEKLFF.

This clonotype appeared a few times. V is TRBV20-1 and J is TRBJ1-5; a possible D gene is TRBD1 (5 bases). Per the germline V gene, CDR1 is DFQATT and CDR2 is SNEGSKA (reference sequence). V dropped 0 bases and J dropped 9 bases, with 15 bases sitting between them. This CDR3 region has 14 residues. The chain's CDR3 is CSARDPSATGPQHF. The CDR3 nucleotides are TGCAGTGCTAGAGATCCCTCCGCAACAGGGCCCCAGCATTTT.

This chain connects TRBV28 to TRBJ2-1, with a weak D call TRBD2 (5 bases). Germline V CDR1 and CDR2: MDHEN, SYDVKM. Trimming removed 8 bases at V and 0 bases at J, with 14 bases between. The CDR3 runs 15 residues. This CDR3 reads CASSFPGSSYNEQFF. The CDR3 bases are TGTGCCAGCTCCTTCCCGGGGAGCTCCTACAATGAGCAGTTCTTC.

The sample holds one count of this clonotype. The junction departs from germline at one end; a sequencing error may be responsible. V is TRBV11-2 and J is TRBJ2-3; D perhaps matches TRBD2 (5 bases). There are 17 residues in the CDR3. The germline V gene has CDR1 SGHAT and CDR2 FQNNGV. CDR3 nucleotides: TGCGCCAGCAGTCCCATTTTAAGCGGAACCTCCACAGATACGCAGTATTTT. As protein: CASSPILSGTSTDTQYF.

This clonotype was observed many times. The chain has TRBV28 and TRBJ2-1; no firm D call. Trimming shortened V by 2 bases and J by 0 bases, and 8 bases separated the two germline ends. The CDR3 contains 15 residues. Germline lookup yields CDR1 MDHEN and CDR2 SYDVKM. CDR3 nucleotide sequence: TGTGCCAGCAGTTTAAAACGAAGCTCCTACAATGAGCAGTTCTTC. Residues: CASSLKRSSYNEQFF.

The rearrangement links TRBV7-8 to TRBJ2-1; 15 nucleotides align to TRBD2. Per the germline V gene, CDR1 is SGHVS and CDR2 is FQNEAQ. With 1 base clipped from V and 8 bases from J, the junction kept 3 bases outside the gene matches. This CDR3 is built from 16 residues. CDR3 region: CASSLGGLAGGYEQFF. The CDR3 DNA is TGTGCCAGCAGCTTAGGGGGACTAGCGGGAGGCTATGAGCAGTTCTTC.

This clonotype was seen more than once but under ten times. This rearrangement joins TRBV5-6 to TRBJ2-7, with 7 positions matching TRBD1. Trimming at V came to 0 bases and at J to 6 bases, leaving 3 bases not matched to a gene. This CDR3 has 13 residues. The germline V gene encodes CDR1 SGHDT and CDR2 YYEEEE. CDR3 sequence (DNA): TGTGCCAGCAGCTTGGCTCCAGGGGGCGAGCAGTACTTC. Translating gives CASSLAPGGEQYF. The entire variable domain, with the rest obtained from reference TRBV5-6 and TRBJ2-7, is as follows: DAGVTQSPTHLIKTRGQQVTLRCSPKSGHDTVSWYQQALGQGPQFIFQYYEEEERQRGNFPDRFSGHQFPNYSSELNVNALLLGDSALYLCASSLAPGGEQYFGPGTRLTVT.

The chain combines TRBV27 with TRBJ2-1; 9 nucleotides agree with TRBD2. This CDR3 has 17 residues. V lost 4 bases and J lost 2; bases outside the gene matches: 9. Looked up from germline, CDR1 is MNHEY and CDR2 is SMNVEV (reference sequence). The CDR3 here is CASSSRLLAGTYNEQFF. CDR3 sequence (DNA): TGTGCCAGCAGTTCCCGTTTGCTAGCGGGAACCTACAATGAGCAGTTCTTC.

The sample holds many counts of this clonotype. The chain links TRBV20-1 to TRBJ2-7; 7 bases match TRBD1. CDR3 length: 13 residues. With 6 bases clipped from V and 3 bases from J, the junction kept 8 bases outside the gene matches. Germline loops: CDR1 DFQATT, CDR2 SNEGSKA (reference sequence). CDR3 nucleotides: TGCAGTGCCCCGACAGGGAACAACTACGAGCAGTACTTC. Its translation is CSAPTGNNYEQYF.

This clonotype was observed at least ten times. V is TRBV5-1 and J is TRBJ2-1, with 11 bases fitting TRBD2. Germline V CDR1 and CDR2: SGHRS, YFSETQ. The trim removed 3 bases at V and 6 bases at J, leaving 5 bases unmatched. CDR3 length: 15 residues. The CDR3 sequence: CASSSTGTSGNEQFF. The CDR3 bases are TGCGCCAGCAGCTCGACCGGGACTAGCGGCAATGAGCAGTTCTTC.

This clonotype has only a few counts. The chain employs TRBV5-1 and TRBJ1-1; tentatively, D is TRBD1 (6 bases). V was shortened by 4 bases and J by 1 base, with 14 bases between the two germline ends. Germline CDR1 SGHRS, CDR2 YFSETQ. This CDR3 has 15 residues. CDR3 in DNA: TGCGCCAGCAGCCCGGTTGGGACACCGAACACTGAAGCTTTCTTT. This sequence encodes CASSPVGTPNTEAFF. Full variable domain (remainder filled in from reference TRBV5-1 and TRBJ1-1): KAGVTQTPRYLIKTRGQQVTLSCSPISGHRSVSWYQQTPGQGLQFLFEYFSETQRNKGNFPGRFSGRQFSNSRSEMNVSTLELGDSALYLCASSPVGTPNTEAFFGQGTRLTVV.

The chain couples TRBV5-6 to TRBJ1-2, with D perhaps matching TRBD1 (6 bases). CDR1 is SGHDT, CDR2 YYEEEE, per germline. With 6 bases removed from V and 0 bases from J, the gap between germline ends came to 12 bases. The CDR3 contains 14 residues. The CDR3 reads CASTTQGSNYGYTF. CDR3 coding DNA: TGTGCCAGCACCACACAGGGTTCTAACTATGGCTACACCTTC. The full variable domain, rest sourced from reference TRBV5-6 and TRBJ1-2, is DAGVTQSPTHLIKTRGQQVTLRCSPKSGHDTVSWYQQALGQGPQFIFQYYEEEERQRGNFPDRFSGHQFPNYSSELNVNALLLGDSALYLCASTTQGSNYGYTFGSGTRLTVV.

The V gene is TRBV5-1, the J gene TRBJ2-1; 12 bases fit TRBD2. The CDR3 consists of 15 residues. Trimming cost V 7 bases and J 3 bases; bases outside gene matches: 5. The germline V gene has CDR1 SGHRS and CDR2 YFSETQ. DNA of the CDR3: TGCGCCAGCGAACTAGCGGGAGGAGGCTACAATGAGCAGTTCTTC. It is translated as CASELAGGGYNEQFF.

This clonotype turned up a few times. V gene TRBV5-1 combines with J gene TRBJ2-2; the match to TRBD1 covers 8 bases. The V gene's germline CDR1 is SGHRS and CDR2 YFSETQ. Losses at the gene ends were 4 bases for V and 6 bases for J; bases not matched to a gene: 11. The CDR3 sequence is 16 residues long. The CDR3 is CASSLNGQGRSGELFF. As DNA, the CDR3 is TGCGCCAGCAGCCTTAATGGACAGGGAAGGTCCGGGGAGCTGTTTTTT.

This clonotype turned up a few times. The chain carries TRBV20-1 and TRBJ2-1; D uncertain. This CDR3 is built from 12 residues. Germline values: CDR1 DFQATT, CDR2 SNEGSKA (reference sequence). V lost 1 base to trimming and J lost 6 bases, with 7 bases between them. CDR3 sequence reads: CSARALFNEQFF. CDR3 in DNA: TGCAGTGCTAGAGCGCTTTTCAATGAGCAGTTCTTC.

There are a few counts of this clonotype. This rearrangement joins TRBV7-2 to TRBJ1-6; no firm D call. The V end lost 1 base, the J end lost 10 bases, and 14 bases lay between the germline ends. From germline, CDR1 is SGHTA and CDR2 FQGNSA. The CDR3 consists of 15 residues. The CDR3 reads CASSLGAPIGSPLHF. Here the CDR3 DNA reads TGTGCCAGCAGCTTAGGGGCACCCATCGGGTCACCCCTCCACTTT.